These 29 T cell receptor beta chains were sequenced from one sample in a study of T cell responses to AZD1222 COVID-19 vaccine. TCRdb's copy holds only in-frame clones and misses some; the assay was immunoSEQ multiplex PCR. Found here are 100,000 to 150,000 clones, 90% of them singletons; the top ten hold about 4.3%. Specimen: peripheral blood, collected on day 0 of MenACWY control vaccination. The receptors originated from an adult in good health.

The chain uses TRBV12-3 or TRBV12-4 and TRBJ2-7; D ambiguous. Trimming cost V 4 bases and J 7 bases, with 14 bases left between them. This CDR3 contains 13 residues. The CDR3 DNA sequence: TGTGCCAGCAGTTATGGACGCGGAGATGAGCAGTACGTC. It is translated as CASSYGRGDEQYV.

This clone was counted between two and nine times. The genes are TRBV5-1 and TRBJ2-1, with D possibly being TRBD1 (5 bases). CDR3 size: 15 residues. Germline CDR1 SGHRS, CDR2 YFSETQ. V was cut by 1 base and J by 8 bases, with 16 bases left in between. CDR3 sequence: CASSLSLQGRHEQFF. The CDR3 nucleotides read TGCGCCAGCAGCTTGAGTCTGCAGGGTAGACATGAGCAGTTCTTC.

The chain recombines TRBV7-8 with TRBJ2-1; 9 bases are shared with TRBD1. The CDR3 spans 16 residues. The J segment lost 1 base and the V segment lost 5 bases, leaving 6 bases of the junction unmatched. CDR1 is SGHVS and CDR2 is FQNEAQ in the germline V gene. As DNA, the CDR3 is TGTGCCAGCAGCCGCTGGGGACAGGGATCCTACAATGAGCAGTTCTTC. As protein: CASSRWGQGSYNEQFF.

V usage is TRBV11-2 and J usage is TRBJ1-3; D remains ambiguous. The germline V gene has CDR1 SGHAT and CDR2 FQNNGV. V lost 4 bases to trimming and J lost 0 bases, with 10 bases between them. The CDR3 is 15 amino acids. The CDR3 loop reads CASSSTRSSGNTIYF. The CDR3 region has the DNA TGTGCCAGCAGCTCGACTCGGAGCTCTGGAAACACCATATATTTT.

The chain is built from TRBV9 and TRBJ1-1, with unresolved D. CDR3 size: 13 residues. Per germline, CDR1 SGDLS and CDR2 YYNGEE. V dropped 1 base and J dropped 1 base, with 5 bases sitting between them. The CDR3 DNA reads TGTGCCAGCAGCGTACGGGGGAACACTGAAGCTTTCTTT. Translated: CASSVRGNTEAFF. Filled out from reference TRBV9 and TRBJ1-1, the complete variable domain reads DSGVTQTPKHLITATGQRVTLRCSPRSGDLSVYWYQQSLDQGLQFLIQYYNGEERAKGNILERFSAQQFPDLHSELNLSSLELGDSALYFCASSVRGNTEAFFGQGTRLTVV.

The CDR3 bases are TGTGCCAGCTCACCCCTAGCGGGGGTATCTGATACGCAGTATTTT. Its protein product is CASSPLAGVSDTQYF. V is TRBV18 and J is TRBJ2-3; 10 bases match TRBD2. The CDR3 is made up of 15 amino acids. In germline, CDR1 is KGHSH, CDR2 LQKENI. With 3 bases clipped from V and 6 bases from J, the junction kept 6 bases outside the gene matches.

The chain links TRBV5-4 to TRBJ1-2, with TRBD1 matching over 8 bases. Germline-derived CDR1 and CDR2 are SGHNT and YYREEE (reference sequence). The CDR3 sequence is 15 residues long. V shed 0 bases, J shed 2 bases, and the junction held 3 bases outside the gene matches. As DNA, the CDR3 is TGTGCCAGCAGCTTGGGGGGACAGGCAAACTATGGCTACACCTTC. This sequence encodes CASSLGGQANYGYTF.

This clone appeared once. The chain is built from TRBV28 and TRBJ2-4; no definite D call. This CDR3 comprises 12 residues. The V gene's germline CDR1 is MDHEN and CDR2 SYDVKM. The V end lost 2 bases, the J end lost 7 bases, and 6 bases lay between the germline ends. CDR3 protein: CASSLRVNIQYF. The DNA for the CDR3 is TGTGCCAGCAGTTTAAGGGTGAACATTCAGTACTTC.

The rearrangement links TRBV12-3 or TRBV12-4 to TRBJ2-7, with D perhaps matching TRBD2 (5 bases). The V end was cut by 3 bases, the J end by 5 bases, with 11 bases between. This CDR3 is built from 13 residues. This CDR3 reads CASSLTGLDEQYF. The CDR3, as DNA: TGTGCCAGCAGTTTGACGGGGTTGGACGAGCAGTACTTC.

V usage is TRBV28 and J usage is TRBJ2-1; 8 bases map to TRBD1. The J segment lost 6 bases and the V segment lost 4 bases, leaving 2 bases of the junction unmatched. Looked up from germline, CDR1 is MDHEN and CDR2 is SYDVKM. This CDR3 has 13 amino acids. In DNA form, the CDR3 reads TGTGCCAGCAGTTCGGGACAGGCCAATGAGCAGTTCTTC. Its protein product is CASSSGQANEQFF.

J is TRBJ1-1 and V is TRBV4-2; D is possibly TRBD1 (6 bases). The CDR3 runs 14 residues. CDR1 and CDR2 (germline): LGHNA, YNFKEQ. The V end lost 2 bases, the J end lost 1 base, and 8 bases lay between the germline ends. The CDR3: CASSQTGWNTEAFF. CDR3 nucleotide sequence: TGTGCCAGCAGCCAAACAGGGTGGAACACTGAAGCTTTCTTT.

The CDR3 region has the DNA TGTGCCTGGATGGGCATGGCGGGGGGGAAACTGTTTTTT. This sequence encodes CAWMGMAGGKLFF. The gene calls are TRBV30 and TRBJ1-4, with D possibly TRBD1 on 5 matching bases. The CDR3 covers 13 residues. In germline, CDR1 is GTSNPN, CDR2 SVGIG (reference sequence). The ends were cut back, 4 bases at V and 11 bases at J, with 17 bases in the middle.

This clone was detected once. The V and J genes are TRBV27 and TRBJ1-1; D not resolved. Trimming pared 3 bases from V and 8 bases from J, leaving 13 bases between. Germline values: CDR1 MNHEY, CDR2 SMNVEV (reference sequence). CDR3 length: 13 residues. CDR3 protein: CASSFMGKGEAFF. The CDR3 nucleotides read TGTGCCAGCAGTTTTATGGGTAAAGGCGAAGCTTTCTTT.

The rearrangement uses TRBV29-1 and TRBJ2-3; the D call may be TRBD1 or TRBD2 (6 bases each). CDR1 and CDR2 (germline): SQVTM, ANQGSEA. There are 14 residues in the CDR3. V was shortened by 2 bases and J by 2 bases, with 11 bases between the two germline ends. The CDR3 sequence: CSVEMGGVTDTQYF. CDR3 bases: TGCAGCGTTGAAATGGGGGGCGTCACAGATACGCAGTATTTT.

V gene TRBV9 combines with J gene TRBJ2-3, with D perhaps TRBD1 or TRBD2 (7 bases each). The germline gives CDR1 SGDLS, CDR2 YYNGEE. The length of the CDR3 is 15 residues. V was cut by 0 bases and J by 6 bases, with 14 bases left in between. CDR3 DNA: TGTGCCAGCAGCGTAGAGGGGGGGGGACAGGATACGCAGTATTTT. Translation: CASSVEGGGQDTQYF.

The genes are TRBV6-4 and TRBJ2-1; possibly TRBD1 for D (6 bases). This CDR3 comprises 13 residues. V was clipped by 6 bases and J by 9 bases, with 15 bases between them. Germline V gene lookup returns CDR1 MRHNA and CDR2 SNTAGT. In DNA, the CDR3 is TGTGCCAGCAGCCAAACTACACAGGGTGAGCAGTTCTTC. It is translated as CASSQTTQGEQFF.

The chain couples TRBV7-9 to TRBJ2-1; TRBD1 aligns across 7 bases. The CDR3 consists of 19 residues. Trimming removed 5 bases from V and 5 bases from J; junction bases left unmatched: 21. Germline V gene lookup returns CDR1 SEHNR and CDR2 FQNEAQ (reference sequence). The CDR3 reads CASSPVRQGGLFYHNEQFF. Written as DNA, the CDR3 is TGTGCCAGCAGCCCCGTACGACAGGGTGGCCTCTTCTATCACAATGAGCAGTTCTTC.

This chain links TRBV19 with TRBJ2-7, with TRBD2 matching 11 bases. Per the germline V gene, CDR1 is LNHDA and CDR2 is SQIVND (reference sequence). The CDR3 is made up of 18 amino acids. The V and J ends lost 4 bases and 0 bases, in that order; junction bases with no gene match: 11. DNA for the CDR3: TGTGCCAGTAGTACATGGAAGGTAGCGGGAGGGACCTCCTACGAGCAGTACTTC. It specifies CASSTWKVAGGTSYEQYF.

CDR3 in amino acids: CASSYSMYTIGTGNTIYF. CDR3 nucleotide sequence: TGTGCCAGCAGTTACTCGATGTACACCATCGGGACTGGAAACACCATATATTTT. The V gene is TRBV6-2 or TRBV6-3, the J gene TRBJ1-3; D unresolved. The V end was cut by 0 bases, the J end by 2 bases, with 17 bases between. The CDR3 loop spans 18 amino acids. CDR1 and CDR2 from the germline V gene are MNHEY and SVGEGT.

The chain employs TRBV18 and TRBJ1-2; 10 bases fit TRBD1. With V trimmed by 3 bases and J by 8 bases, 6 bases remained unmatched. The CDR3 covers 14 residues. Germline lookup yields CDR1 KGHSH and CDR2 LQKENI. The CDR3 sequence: CASSPLDRGLGYTF. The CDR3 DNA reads TGTGCCAGCTCACCTTTAGACAGGGGGCTCGGCTACACCTTC.

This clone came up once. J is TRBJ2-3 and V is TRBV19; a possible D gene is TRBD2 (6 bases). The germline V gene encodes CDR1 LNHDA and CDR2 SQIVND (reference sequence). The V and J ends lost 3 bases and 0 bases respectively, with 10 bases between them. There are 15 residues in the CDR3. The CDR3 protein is CASSIGGGSTDTQYF. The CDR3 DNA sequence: TGTGCCAGTAGTATCGGTGGAGGGAGCACAGATACGCAGTATTTT. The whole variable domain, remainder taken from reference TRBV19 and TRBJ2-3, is DGGITQSPKYLFRKEGQNVTLSCEQNLNHDAMYWYRQDPGQGLRLIYYSQIVNDFQKGDIAEGYSVSREKKESFPLTVTSAQKNPTAFYLCASSIGGGSTDTQYFGPGTRLTVL.

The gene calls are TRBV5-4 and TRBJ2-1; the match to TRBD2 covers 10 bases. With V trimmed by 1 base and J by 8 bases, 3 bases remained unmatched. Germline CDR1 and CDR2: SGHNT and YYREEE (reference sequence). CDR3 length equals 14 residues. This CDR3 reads CASSLSGGADEQFF. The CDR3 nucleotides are TGTGCCAGCAGCTTGAGCGGGGGGGCCGATGAGCAGTTCTTC.

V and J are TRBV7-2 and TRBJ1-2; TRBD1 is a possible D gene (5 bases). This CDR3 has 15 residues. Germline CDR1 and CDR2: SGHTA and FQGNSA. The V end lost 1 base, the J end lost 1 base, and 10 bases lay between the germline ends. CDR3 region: CASSLVAGSNYGYTF. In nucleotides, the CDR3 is TGTGCCAGCAGCTTAGTGGCAGGGAGTAACTATGGCTACACCTTC.

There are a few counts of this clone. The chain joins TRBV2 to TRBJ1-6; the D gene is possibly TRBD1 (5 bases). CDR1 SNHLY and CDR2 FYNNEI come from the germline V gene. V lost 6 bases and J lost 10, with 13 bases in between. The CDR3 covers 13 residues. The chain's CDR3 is CASRLAGNSPLHF. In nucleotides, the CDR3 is TGTGCCAGCAGGTTGGCAGGGAACTCACCCCTCCACTTT.

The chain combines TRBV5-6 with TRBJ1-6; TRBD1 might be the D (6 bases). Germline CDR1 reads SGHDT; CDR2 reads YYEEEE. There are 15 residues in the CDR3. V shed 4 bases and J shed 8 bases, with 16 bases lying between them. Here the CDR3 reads CASSRATGAYSPLHF. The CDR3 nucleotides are TGTGCCAGCAGCCGGGCGACAGGCGCCTATTCACCCCTCCACTTT.

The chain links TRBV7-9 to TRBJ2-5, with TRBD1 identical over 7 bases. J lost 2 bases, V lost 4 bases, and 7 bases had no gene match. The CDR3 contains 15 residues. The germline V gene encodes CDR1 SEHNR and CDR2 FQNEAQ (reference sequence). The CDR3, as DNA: TGTGCCAGCAGCTCAGTCGGGACAGAACAAGAGACCCAGTACTTC. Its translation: CASSSVGTEQETQYF.

In nucleotides, the CDR3 is TGTGCCAGCTCACCGACGGGAGTTCCCACAGATACGCAGTATTTT. This gives the protein CASSPTGVPTDTQYF. The genes are TRBV18 and TRBJ2-3, with D perhaps matching TRBD2 (6 bases). The germline gives CDR1 KGHSH, CDR2 LQKENI. V lost 3 bases, J lost 2 bases, and 12 bases lay in between. The CDR3 totals 15 residues.

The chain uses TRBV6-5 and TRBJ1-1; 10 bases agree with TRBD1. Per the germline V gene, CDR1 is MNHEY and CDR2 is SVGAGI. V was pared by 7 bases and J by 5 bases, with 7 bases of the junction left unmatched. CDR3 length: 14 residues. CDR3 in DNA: TGTGCCAGCATAGACAGGGGGCCCCCAACTGAAGCTTTCTTT. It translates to CASIDRGPPTEAFF.

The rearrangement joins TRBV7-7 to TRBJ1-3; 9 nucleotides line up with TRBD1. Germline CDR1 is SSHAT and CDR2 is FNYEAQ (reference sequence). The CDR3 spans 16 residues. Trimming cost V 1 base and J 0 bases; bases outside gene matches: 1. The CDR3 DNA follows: TGTGCCAGCAGCTTAGTACAGGGGGCCTCTGGAAACACCATATATTTT. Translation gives CASSLVQGASGNTIYF.